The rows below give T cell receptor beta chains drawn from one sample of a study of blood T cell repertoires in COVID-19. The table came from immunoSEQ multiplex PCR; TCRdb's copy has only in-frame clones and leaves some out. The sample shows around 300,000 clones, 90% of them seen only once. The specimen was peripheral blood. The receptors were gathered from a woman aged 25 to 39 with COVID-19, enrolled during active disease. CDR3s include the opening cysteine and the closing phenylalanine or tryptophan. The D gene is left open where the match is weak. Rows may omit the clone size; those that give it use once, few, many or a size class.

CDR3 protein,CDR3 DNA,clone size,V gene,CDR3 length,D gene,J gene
CASIFLRGGDTEAFF,TGTGCCAGCATCTTCCTCCGGGGGGGGGACACTGAAGCTTTCTTT,.,TRBV19,15,.,TRBJ1-1
CASIAEKTLYGYTF,TGTGCCAGCATCGCCGAAAAGACACTTTATGGCTACACCTTC,.,TRBV2,14,.,TRBJ1-2
CASSFTGRDEQYF,TGTGCCAGCAGCTTTACAGGGCGTGACGAGCAGTACTTC,.,TRBV7-6,13,.,TRBJ2-7
CASSLAGQAPYNEQFF,TGTGCCAGCAGCTTAGCGGGCCAGGCCCCCTACAATGAGCAGTTCTTC,.,TRBV7-9,16,.,TRBJ2-1
CASSEQRAGDTQYF,TGTGCCAGCAGTGAACAGAGGGCCGGAGATACGCAGTATTTT,.,TRBV6-1,14,.,TRBJ2-3
CASSLETGAGGYTF,TGCGCCAGCAGCTTGGAGACTGGGGCAGGTGGCTACACCTTC,few,TRBV5-1,14,.,TRBJ1-2
CASSLAGGSNQPQHF,TGCGCCAGCAGCTTGGCGGGGGGCAGCAATCAGCCCCAGCATTTT,.,TRBV5-1,15,.,TRBJ1-5
CASSLFQGALSYGYTF,TGTGCCAGCAGTTTATTCCAGGGGGCGTTAAGCTATGGCTACACCTTC,.,TRBV28,16,TRBD1,TRBJ1-2
CASSLGGRAAKNIQYF,TGTGCCAGTAGTCTTGGTGGGAGGGCCGCCAAAAACATTCAGTACTTC,.,TRBV19,16,TRBD2,TRBJ2-4
CASSFLAGVSDEQYF,TGCGCCAGCAGTTTCCTAGCGGGAGTCTCAGACGAGCAGTACTTC,once,TRBV5-1,15,TRBD2,TRBJ2-7
CATTQDPTGEQFF,TGTGCCACCACTCAGGACCCCACGGGGGAGCAGTTCTTC,.,TRBV6-5,13,.,TRBJ2-1
CASSLAAGGLDEQFF,TGTGCCAGCAGCTTAGCGGCGGGAGGGCTCGATGAGCAGTTCTTC,.,TRBV7-9,15,TRBD2,TRBJ2-1
CASSVYPVINNEQFF,TGTGCCAGCAGCGTATATCCGGTGATTAACAATGAGCAGTTCTTC,.,TRBV9,15,.,TRBJ2-1
CASSPGGANTEAFF,TGTGCCAGTAGTCCCGGGGGGGCGAACACTGAAGCTTTCTTT,.,TRBV19,14,.,TRBJ1-1
CSVRTGDGYTF,TGCAGCGTCCGGACAGGGGATGGCTACACCTTC,.,TRBV29-1,11,TRBD1,TRBJ1-2
CASSSVPQWTQYF,TGTGCCAGCAGCTCGGTCCCACAGTGGACCCAGTACTTC,.,TRBV7-2,13,.,TRBJ2-5
CASSAGDRGFYQPQHF,TGTGCCAGCAGTGCGGGGGACAGGGGATTTTATCAGCCCCAGCATTTT,.,TRBV6-1,16,TRBD1,TRBJ1-5
CASSIESGMNTEAFF,TGTGCCAGTAGTATAGAATCCGGGATGAACACTGAAGCTTTCTTT,once,TRBV19,15,.,TRBJ1-1
CASSSIQGGETQYF,TGTGCCAGCAGCTCGATTCAGGGAGGAGAGACCCAGTACTTC,.,TRBV5-6,14,.,TRBJ2-5
CASSIWAGDHNEQFF,TGTGCCAGCAGTATTTGGGCGGGGGACCACAATGAGCAGTTCTTC,.,TRBV7-2,15,TRBD2,TRBJ2-1
CATSDHRTASSSYNSPLHF,TGTGCCACCAGTGACCATCGGACAGCCTCGAGCTCCTATAATTCACCCCTCCACTTT,.,TRBV24-1,19,.,TRBJ1-6
CASSPRPGLGNTIYF,TGCGCCAGCAGCCCAAGGCCAGGGCTCGGAAACACCATATATTTT,.,TRBV4-1,15,.,TRBJ1-3
CATSGGAAEAFF,TGTGCCACCAGCGGGGGCGCGGCTGAAGCTTTCTTT,few,TRBV15,12,.,TRBJ1-1